This paragraph reports one T cell receptor beta chain. This specimen belongs to a study of T cell responses to AZD1222 COVID-19 vaccine. The repertoire was sequenced with immunoSEQ multiplex PCR; TCRdb's copy has only in-frame clones and lacks some. The table shows 150,000 or so clones, with 85% to 95% occurring only once. The CDR3 sequence is 19 residues long. Germline CDR1 reads KGHDR; CDR2 reads SFDVKD. Trimming removed 3 bases from V and 5 bases from J; junction bases left unmatched: 17. The sequence was obtained from an adult in good health. V and J are TRBV24-1 and TRBJ2-5; 10 bases fit TRBD2. The specimen comprised peripheral blood, sampled on day 0 of MenACWY control vaccination. CDR3 DNA: TGTGCCACCAGTGATCCCACCAACTTAAAGAGCGGGAGGGGGGAGACCCAGTACTTC. It yields the protein CATSDPTNLKSGRGETQYF.